A single sample gave rise to the 5 T cell receptor beta chains below, sequenced in a study of blood T cells in healthy people across ages. Through a sample-barcoded 5' primer and a J-beta primer mix, a second PCR was run for roughly 7 to 12 cycles. TCRdb reprocessed the 5' RACE reads via MiXCR and lists one record per CDR3 protein. Of approximately 690,000 distinct CDR3 sequences listed, around 38% were seen once; the top ten hold 25% to 35%. The material sequenced was blood. These receptors came from an elderly man in good health.

This clonotype was seen a few times. This chain links TRBV9 with TRBJ2-1, with D maybe TRBD2 (5 bases). This CDR3 has 16 amino acids. Germline V CDR1 and CDR2: SGDLS, YYNGEE. Trimming took 0 bases from V and 6 from J, leaving 16 bases between them. CDR3 sequence: CASSVAVLGLSNEQFF. CDR3 in DNA: TGTGCCAGCAGCGTAGCGGTACTAGGGTTGAGCAATGAGCAGTTCTTC.

This clonotype was seen a handful of times. V usage is TRBV30 and J usage is TRBJ2-1; 10 bases are shared with TRBD2. The ends lost 2 bases at V and 14 bases at J; junction bases unmatched: 9. The CDR3 extends over 13 amino acids. Germline V gives CDR1 GTSNPN, CDR2 SVGIG (reference sequence). CDR3 in DNA: TGTGCCTGGAGTAAACCTAGCGGGAGTTTTGAGTTCTTC. Residues: CAWSKPSGSFEFF.

The CDR3 coding sequence is TGTGCCAGCAGCTTGGATAGCAGCCGCACAGATACGCAGTATTTT. It encodes CASSLDSSRTDTQYF. The V gene is TRBV5-4, the J gene TRBJ2-3; D uncertain. Germline V gene sequence: CDR1 SGHNT, CDR2 YYREEE (reference sequence). Deletions cut 0 bases from V and 1 base from J, with 9 bases between. CDR3 length: 15 amino acids.

This chain uses TRBV15 with TRBJ1-1; D is ambiguous. Between the trimmed V and J ends, which lost 0 bases and 3 bases, there was a span of 11 bases. Per the germline V gene, CDR1 is LNHNV and CDR2 is YYDKDF (reference sequence). This CDR3 has 15 residues. The CDR3 protein is CATSRDKGRHTEAFF. The CDR3 DNA reads TGTGCCACCAGCAGAGATAAAGGCAGGCACACTGAAGCTTTCTTT.

This clonotype was counted only a few times. The V call is TRBV12-5, the J call TRBJ2-6; D is uncertain. The V gene lost 8 bases and the J gene lost 1 base, with 12 bases spanning the gap. CDR3 size: 15 residues. From germline, CDR1 is LGHNT and CDR2 FRNRAP. The CDR3 DNA sequence: TGTGCTAGTAGGACCAGACGGTCTGGGGCCAACGTCCTGACTTTC. Translating it yields CASRTRRSGANVLTF.